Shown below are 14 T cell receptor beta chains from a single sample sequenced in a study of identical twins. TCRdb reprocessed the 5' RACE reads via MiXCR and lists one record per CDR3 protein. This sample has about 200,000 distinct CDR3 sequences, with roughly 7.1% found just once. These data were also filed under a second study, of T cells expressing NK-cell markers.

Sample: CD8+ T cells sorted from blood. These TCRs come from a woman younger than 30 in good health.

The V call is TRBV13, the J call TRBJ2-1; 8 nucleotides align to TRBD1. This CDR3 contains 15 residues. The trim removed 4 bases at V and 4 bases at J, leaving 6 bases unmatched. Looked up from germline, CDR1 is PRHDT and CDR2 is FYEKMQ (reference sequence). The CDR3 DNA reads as TGTGCCAGCAGCTCCCCCGGGACAGGATACAATGAGCAGTTCTTC. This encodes CASSSPGTGYNEQFF. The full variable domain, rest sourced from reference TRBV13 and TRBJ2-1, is AAGVIQSPRHLIKEKRETATLKCYPIPRHDTVYWYQQGPGQDPQFLISFYEKMQSDKGSIPDRFSAQQFSDYHSELNMSSLELGDSALYFCASSSPGTGYNEQFFGPGTRLTVL.

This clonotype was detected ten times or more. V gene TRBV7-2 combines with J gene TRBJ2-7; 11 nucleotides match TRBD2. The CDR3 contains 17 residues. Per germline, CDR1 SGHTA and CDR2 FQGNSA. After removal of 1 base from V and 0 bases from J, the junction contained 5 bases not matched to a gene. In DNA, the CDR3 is TGTGCCAGCAGCTTAGGGGGACTAGCGGCCCTCTCCTACGAGCAGTACTTC. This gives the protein CASSLGGLAALSYEQYF.

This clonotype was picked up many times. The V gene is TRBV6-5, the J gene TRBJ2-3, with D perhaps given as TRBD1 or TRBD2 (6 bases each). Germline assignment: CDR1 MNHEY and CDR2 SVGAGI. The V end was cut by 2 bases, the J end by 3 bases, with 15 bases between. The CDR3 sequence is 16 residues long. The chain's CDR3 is CASSYGAGQGTDTQYF. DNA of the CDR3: TGTGCCAGCAGTTACGGCGCGGGACAAGGTACAGATACGCAGTATTTT.

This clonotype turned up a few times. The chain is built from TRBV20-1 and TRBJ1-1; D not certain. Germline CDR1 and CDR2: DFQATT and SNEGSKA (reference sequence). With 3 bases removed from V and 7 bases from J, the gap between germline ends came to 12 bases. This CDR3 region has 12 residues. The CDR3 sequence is CSASKQTDEAFF. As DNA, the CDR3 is TGCAGTGCTAGTAAGCAGACTGATGAAGCTTTCTTT.

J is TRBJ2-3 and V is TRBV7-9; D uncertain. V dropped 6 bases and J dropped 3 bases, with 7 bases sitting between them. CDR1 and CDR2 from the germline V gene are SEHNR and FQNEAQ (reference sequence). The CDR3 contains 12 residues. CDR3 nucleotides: TGTGCCAGCAGAGGTTGGACAGATACGCAGTATTTT. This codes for CASRGWTDTQYF.

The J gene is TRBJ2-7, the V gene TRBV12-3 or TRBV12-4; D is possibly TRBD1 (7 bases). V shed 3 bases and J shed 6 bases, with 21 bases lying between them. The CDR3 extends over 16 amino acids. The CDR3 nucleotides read TGTGCCAGCAGTTTGACGGGACTCCCGACAGGGCGCGAGCAGTACTTC. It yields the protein CASSLTGLPTGREQYF.

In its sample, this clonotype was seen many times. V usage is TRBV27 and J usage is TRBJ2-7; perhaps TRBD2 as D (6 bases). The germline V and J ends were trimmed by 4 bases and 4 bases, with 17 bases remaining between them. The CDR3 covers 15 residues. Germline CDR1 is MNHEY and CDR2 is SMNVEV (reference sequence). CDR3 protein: CASSYAGTGGYEQYF. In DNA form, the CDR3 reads TGTGCCAGCAGTTACGCGGGGACGGGCGGTTACGAGCAGTACTTC.

CDR3 in DNA: TGTGCCATCAGTGAGTCTAATTACTACGAGCAGTACTTC. Translating gives CAISESNYYEQYF. The V gene is TRBV10-3, the J gene TRBJ2-7; D remains ambiguous. The CDR3 is 13 amino acids. Germline V gene data show CDR1 as ENHRY and CDR2 as SYGVKD. V was shortened by 0 bases and J by 3 bases, with 6 bases between the two germline ends.

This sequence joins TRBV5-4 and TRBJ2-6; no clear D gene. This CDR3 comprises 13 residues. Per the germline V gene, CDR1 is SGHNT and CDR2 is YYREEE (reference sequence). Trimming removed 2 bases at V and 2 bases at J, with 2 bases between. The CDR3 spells CASSFTGANVLTF. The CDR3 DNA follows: TGTGCCAGCAGCTTTACTGGGGCCAACGTCCTGACTTTC.

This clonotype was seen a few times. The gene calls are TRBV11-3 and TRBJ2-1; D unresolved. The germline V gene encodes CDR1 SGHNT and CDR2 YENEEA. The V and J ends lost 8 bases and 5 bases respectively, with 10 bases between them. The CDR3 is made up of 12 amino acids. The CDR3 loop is CASLSGNNEQFF. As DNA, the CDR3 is TGTGCCAGCTTGTCTGGGAACAATGAGCAGTTCTTC.

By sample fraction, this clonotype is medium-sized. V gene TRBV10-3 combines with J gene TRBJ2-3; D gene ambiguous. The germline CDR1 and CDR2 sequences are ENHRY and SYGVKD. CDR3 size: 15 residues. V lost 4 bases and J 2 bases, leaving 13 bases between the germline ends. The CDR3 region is CAISGITPVTDTQYF. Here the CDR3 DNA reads TGTGCCATCAGTGGTATCACCCCGGTCACAGATACGCAGTATTTT.

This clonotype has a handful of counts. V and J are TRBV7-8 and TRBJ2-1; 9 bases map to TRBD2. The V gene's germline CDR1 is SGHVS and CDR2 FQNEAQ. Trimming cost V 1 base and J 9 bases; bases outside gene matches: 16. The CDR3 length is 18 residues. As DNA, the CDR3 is TGTGCCAGCAGCTTAGGATGGTTTAGCGGGGGCCTACGGTGTGAGCAGTTCTTC. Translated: CASSLGWFSGGLRCEQFF.

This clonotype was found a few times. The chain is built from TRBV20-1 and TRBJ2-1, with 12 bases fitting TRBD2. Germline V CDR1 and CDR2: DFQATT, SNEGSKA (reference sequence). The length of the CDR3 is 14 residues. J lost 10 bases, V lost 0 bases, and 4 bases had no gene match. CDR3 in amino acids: CSAREGLAGWEQFF. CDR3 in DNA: TGCAGTGCTAGAGAAGGACTAGCGGGGTGGGAGCAGTTCTTC.

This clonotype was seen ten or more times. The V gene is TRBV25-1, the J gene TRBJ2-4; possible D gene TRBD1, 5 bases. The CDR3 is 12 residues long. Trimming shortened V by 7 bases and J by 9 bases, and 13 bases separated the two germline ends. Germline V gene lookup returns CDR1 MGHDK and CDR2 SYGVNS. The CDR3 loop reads CASIGREPIQYF. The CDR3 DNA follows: TGTGCCAGCATCGGCAGGGAACCCATTCAGTACTTC.